This TCR beta chain comes out of a study of blood T cells in healthy people across ages. Next came a second PCR, run for 7 to 11 cycles, which used a sample-barcoded 5' primer along with a J-beta primer mix. TCRdb independently ran MiXCR on the 5' RACE reads; one entry per CDR3 protein. The sample lists fewer than 1.5 million distinct CDR3 sequences, roughly 45% occurring once. The sequenced material came from blood. This TCR came from a woman aged 18-29 years in good health.

In DNA form, the CDR3 reads TGCAGCGTTGTGGAGGGAGGCGGCACTGAAGCTTTCTTT. This translates into CSVVEGGGTEAFF. The J gene is TRBJ1-1, the V gene TRBV29-1, with D unresolved. Trimming took off 4 bases at V and 4 bases at J, with 13 bases between the two ends. Germline lookup yields CDR1 SQVTM and CDR2 ANQGSEA. The CDR3 totals 13 residues.